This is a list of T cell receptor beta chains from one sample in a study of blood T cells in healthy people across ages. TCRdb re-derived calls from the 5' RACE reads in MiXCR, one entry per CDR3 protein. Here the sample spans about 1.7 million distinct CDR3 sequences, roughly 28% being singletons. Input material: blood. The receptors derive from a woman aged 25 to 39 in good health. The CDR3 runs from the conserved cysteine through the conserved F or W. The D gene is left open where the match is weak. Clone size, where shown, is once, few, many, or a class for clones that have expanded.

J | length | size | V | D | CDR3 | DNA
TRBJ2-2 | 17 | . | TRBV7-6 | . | CASSSLDNRENTGELFF | TGTGCCAGCAGCTCTTTAGACAACCGGGAGAACACCGGGGAGCTGTTTTTT
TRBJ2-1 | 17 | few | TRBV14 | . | CASSQGLSQSSYNEQFF | TGTGCCAGCAGCCAAGGATTGAGTCAGAGCTCCTACAATGAGCAGTTCTTC
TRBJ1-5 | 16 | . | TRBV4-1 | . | CASSQVQGQLKEPQHF | TGCGCCAGCAGCCAAGTGCAAGGACAGCTAAAGGAGCCCCAGCATTTT
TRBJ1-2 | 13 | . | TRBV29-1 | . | CSVEGEGSGGYTF | TGCAGCGTTGAAGGGGAGGGGTCTGGGGGCTACACCTTC
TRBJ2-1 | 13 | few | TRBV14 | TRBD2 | CASSQDSAGLQFF | TGTGCCAGCAGCCAAGATTCAGCGGGGCTGCAGTTCTTC
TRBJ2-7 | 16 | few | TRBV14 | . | CASSPEWSGGTYEQYF | TGTGCCAGCAGCCCAGAATGGTCGGGGGGCACCTACGAGCAGTACTTC
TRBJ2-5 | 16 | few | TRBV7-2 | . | CASSLAAGTYQETQYF | TGTGCCAGCAGCTTAGCGGCCGGGACATACCAAGAGACCCAGTACTTC
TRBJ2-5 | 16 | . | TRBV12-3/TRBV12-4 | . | CASSPLGDYSQETQYF | TGTGCCAGCAGTCCACTAGGAGACTACTCACAAGAGACCCAGTACTTC
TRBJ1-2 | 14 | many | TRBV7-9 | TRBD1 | CASSPGQGYYGYTF | TGTGCCAGCAGCCCAGGACAGGGGTACTATGGCTACACCTTC
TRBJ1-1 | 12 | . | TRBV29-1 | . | CSVVPSNTEAFF | TGCAGCGTTGTCCCCTCGAACACTGAAGCTTTCTTT
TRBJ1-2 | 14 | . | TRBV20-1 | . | CSARDSAGPYDYTF | TGCAGTGCTAGAGATTCGGCAGGGCCCTATGACTACACCTTC
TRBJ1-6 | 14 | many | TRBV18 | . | CASSRDKDVSPLHF | TGTGCCAGCTCCAGGGACAAGGACGTATCACCCCTCCACTTT
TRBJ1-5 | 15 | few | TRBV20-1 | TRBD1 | CSALDRTLSNQPQHF | TGCAGTGCTTTGGACAGGACTCTTAGCAATCAGCCCCAGCATTTT
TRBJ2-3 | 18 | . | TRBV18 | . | CASSPLVGRPTRTDTQYF | TGTGCCAGCTCACCATTGGTGGGCCGGCCTACTCGCACAGATACGCAGTATTTT
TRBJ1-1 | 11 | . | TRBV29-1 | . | CSVGIYTEAFF | TGCAGCGTTGGAATTTACACTGAAGCTTTCTTT
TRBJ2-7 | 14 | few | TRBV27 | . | CASRAKRTAYEQYF | TGTGCCAGCAGAGCCAAAAGGACAGCCTACGAGCAGTACTTC
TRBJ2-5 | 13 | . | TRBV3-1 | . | CASSQDWEGKRGF | TGTGCCAGCAGCCAAGATTGGGAGGGGAAGAGGGGGTTC
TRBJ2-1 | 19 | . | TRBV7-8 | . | CASSQSPGSLIGSYNEQFF | TGTGCCAGCAGCCAGTCCCCCGGGTCCCTCATAGGCTCCTACAATGAGCAGTTCTTC
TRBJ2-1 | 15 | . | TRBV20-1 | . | CSARDGTASYNEQFF | TGCAGTGCTAGAGACGGGACCGCGAGCTACAATGAGCAGTTCTTC
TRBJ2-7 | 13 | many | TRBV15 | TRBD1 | CATSTTGPHEQYF | TGTGCCACCAGCACGACAGGGCCCCACGAGCAGTACTTC
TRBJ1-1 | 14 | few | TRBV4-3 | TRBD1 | CASSKGAQDTEAFF | TGCGCCAGCAGCAAGGGGGCGCAAGACACTGAAGCTTTCTTT
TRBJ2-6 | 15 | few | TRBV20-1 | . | CSARDGRTGANVRTF | TGCAGTGCTAGAGATGGGAGGACTGGGGCCAACGTCCGGACTTTC
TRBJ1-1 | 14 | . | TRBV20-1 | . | CSAKLVREVTEAFF | TGCAGTGCTAAACTTGTGAGGGAAGTTACTGAAGCTTTCTTT
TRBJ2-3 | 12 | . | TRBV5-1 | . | CANRPGGDTQYF | TGCGCCAACCGTCCCGGCGGGGATACGCAGTATTTT
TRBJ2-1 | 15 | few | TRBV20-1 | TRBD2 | CSARNRLAAYNEQFF | TGCAGTGCTAGAAATCGGCTAGCGGCCTACAATGAGCAGTTCTTC
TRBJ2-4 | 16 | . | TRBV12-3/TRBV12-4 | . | CVSSSRDLRVENIQYF | TGTGTCAGCAGTTCCCGGGACCTCAGAGTCGAAAACATTCAGTACTTC
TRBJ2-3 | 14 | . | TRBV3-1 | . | CASSHAPVRDTQYF | TGTGCCAGCAGCCACGCACCCGTAAGAGATACGCAGTATTTT
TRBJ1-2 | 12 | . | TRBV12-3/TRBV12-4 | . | CASTSPGGGYTF | TGTGCCAGCACCTCCCCGGGGGGAGGCTACACCTTC
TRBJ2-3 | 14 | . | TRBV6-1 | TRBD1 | CASSVDRVADTQYF | TGTGCCAGCAGCGTGGACAGGGTGGCAGATACGCAGTATTTT
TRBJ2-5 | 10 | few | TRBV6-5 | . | CASGMETQYF | TGTGCCAGCGGAATGGAGACCCAGTACTTC
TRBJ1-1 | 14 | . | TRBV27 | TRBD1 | CASKGQGLGTEAFF | TGTGCCAGCAAGGGACAGGGGTTGGGCACTGAAGCTTTCTTT
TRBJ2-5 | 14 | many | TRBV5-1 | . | CASSFGGVQETQYF | TGCGCCAGCAGCTTCGGAGGGGTTCAAGAGACCCAGTACTTC
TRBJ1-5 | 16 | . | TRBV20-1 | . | CSARDLQRPGNQPQHF | TGCAGTGCTAGAGATCTACAGCGGCCGGGCAATCAGCCCCAGCATTTT
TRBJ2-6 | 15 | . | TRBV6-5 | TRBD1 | CASTGQLAGANVRTF | TGTGCCAGCACGGGACAGTTGGCCGGGGCCAACGTCCGGACTTTC
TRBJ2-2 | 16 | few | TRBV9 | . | CASTRWGVGNTGELFF | TGTGCCAGCACCCGCTGGGGTGTGGGGAACACCGGGGAGCTGTTTTTT
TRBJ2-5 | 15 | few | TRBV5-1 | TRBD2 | CASSPTGGPMETQYF | TGCGCCAGCAGCCCAACGGGGGGGCCAATGGAGACCCAGTACTTC
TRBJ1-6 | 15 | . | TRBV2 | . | CASSEEQADNSPLHF | TGTGCCAGCAGTGAAGAACAGGCGGATAATTCACCCCTCCACTTT
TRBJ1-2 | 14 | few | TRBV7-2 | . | CASNSPGRNYGYTF | TGTGCCAGCAACTCTCCGGGACGGAACTATGGCTACACCTTC
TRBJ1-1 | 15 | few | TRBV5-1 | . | CASSLATAGNTEAFF | TGCGCCAGCAGCTTGGCGACAGCTGGGAACACTGAAGCTTTCTTT
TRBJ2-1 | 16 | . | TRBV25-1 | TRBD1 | CASSDRDRGSYNEQFF | TGTGCCAGCAGCGACCGGGACAGGGGGTCCTACAATGAGCAGTTCTTC
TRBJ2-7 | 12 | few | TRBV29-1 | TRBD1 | CSGADRAHEQYF | TGCAGCGGCGCGGACAGGGCCCACGAGCAGTACTTC
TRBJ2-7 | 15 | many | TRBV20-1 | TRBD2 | CSARDPPSGGHEQYF | TGCAGTGCTAGAGATCCCCCTAGCGGGGGCCACGAGCAGTACTTC
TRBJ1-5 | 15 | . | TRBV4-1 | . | CASSQAPGSNQPQHF | TGCGCCAGCAGCCAAGCCCCGGGTAGCAATCAGCCCCAGCATTTT
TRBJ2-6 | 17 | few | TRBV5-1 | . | CASSLEGVSPGANVLTF | TGCGCCAGCAGCTTGGAGGGGGTTTCCCCTGGGGCCAACGTCCTGACTTTC
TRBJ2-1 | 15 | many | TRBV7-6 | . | CASSPRLAFDNEQFF | TGTGCCAGCAGCCCGCGGCTAGCGTTCGACAATGAGCAGTTCTTC
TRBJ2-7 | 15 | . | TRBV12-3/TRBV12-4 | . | CASNHGQRSSCEQYF | TGTGCCAGCAACCATGGACAGAGGAGCTCCTGCGAGCAGTACTTC
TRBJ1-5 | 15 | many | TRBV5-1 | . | CASSWTSPSNQPQHF | TGCGCCAGCAGCTGGACGTCTCCTAGCAATCAGCCCCAGCATTTT
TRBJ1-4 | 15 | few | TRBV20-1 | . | CSARGASEPNEKLFF | TGCAGTGCTCGCGGGGCCTCCGAGCCCAATGAAAAACTGTTTTTT
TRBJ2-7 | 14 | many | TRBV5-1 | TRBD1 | CAVGEGTGGGEQYF | TGCGCCGTCGGCGAAGGGACAGGGGGCGGTGAGCAGTACTTC
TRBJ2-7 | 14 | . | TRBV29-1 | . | CSVGLRGGSYEQYF | TGCAGCGTTGGGCTACGTGGGGGATCCTACGAGCAGTACTTC
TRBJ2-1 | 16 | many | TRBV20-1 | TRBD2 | CSARFPSGRGYNEQFF | TGCAGTGCTAGATTCCCTAGCGGGAGGGGCTACAATGAGCAGTTCTTC
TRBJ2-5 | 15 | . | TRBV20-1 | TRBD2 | CSMKSGEIQERTQYF | TGCAGTATGAAAAGCGGGGAAATCCAAGAGAGGACCCAGTACTTC
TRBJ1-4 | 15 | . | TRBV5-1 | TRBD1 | CASSGAQGAREKLFF | TGCGCCAGCAGCGGAGCCCAGGGGGCAAGGGAAAAACTGTTTTTT
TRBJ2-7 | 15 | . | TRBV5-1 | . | CASSFIGSSSYEQYF | TGCGCCAGCAGCTTTATCGGTTCTAGCTCCTACGAGCAGTACTTC